The subject of this entry is one TCR beta chain. Its antigen is unknown. The data stem from a study of T cell responses to AZD1222 COVID-19 vaccine. Sequencing was performed with immunoSEQ multiplex PCR; in TCRdb, only in-frame clones are kept and a portion is missing. Of around 120,000 clones detected, approximately 92% appear once; the ten largest clones hold 11% to 15%. Broader study findings: Clonal diversity may have been underestimated in mostly white British donors.

The sequence came from an adult in good health. The sequencing here drew on peripheral blood, taken on day 0 of AZD1222 vaccination.

CDR3 in amino acids: CASSKNLGGTEAFF. Written as DNA, the CDR3 is TGTGCCAGCAGCAAAAACCTGGGGGGCACTGAAGCTTTCTTT. The rearrangement uses TRBV3-1 (or the pseudogene TRBV3-2) and TRBJ1-1, with a tentative D call TRBD1 (5 bases). CDR1 is LGHDT and CDR2 is YNNKEL in the germline V gene (reference sequence). CDR3 length: 14 residues. The V end was cut by 5 bases, the J end by 4 bases, with 14 bases between.